Listed below are T cell receptor beta chains from one sample, sequenced in a study of blood T cell repertoires in COVID-19. The method was immunoSEQ multiplex PCR; TCRdb's version includes in-frame clones alone and lacks a portion of them. The repertoire consists of about 200,000 clones, with 84% occurring once and the leading ten covering less than 9.5%. Sequencing was carried out using PBMCs or T cells enriched from blood (not recorded which). The receptor set was obtained from a man aged 40-49 years who had recovered from COVID-19. Each CDR3 is given with its conserved first and last residue. A D gene is named only where the DNA matches it firmly. Where a row states a size, it is once, few, many or the class of an expanded clone; other rows omit it.

clone size,V gene,D gene,J gene,CDR3 DNA,CDR3 protein
few,TRBV19,.,TRBJ1-1,TGTGCCAGTAGTATTTCCAGGGTAACTGAAGCTTTCTTT,CASSISRVTEAFF
.,TRBV4-1,.,TRBJ1-1,TGCGCCAGCAGCCAAGACAGCCGGGGAACTGAAGCTTTCTTT,CASSQDSRGTEAFF
.,TRBV30,.,TRBJ2-4,TGTGCCTGGAGAGGGGCTCGCTACTCCAAAAACATTCAGTACTTC,CAWRGARYSKNIQYF
.,TRBV5-5,.,TRBJ2-1,TGTGCCAGCAGCATGACAGAAAATGAGCAGTTCTTC,CASSMTENEQFF
.,TRBV5-6,TRBD1,TRBJ1-2,TGTGCCAGCAGCCGGAGACAGGGGACCTTCTATGGCTACACCTTC,CASSRRQGTFYGYTF
.,TRBV18,.,TRBJ2-7,TGTGCCAGCTCACCACGACAGGGAGGCTACGAGCAGTACTTC,CASSPRQGGYEQYF
once,TRBV7-2,.,TRBJ1-1,TGTGCCAGCAGCTCACACCCGGGGACTGAAGCTTTCTTT,CASSSHPGTEAFF
.,TRBV19,TRBD1,TRBJ1-2,TGTGCCAGTAGTACAACAGGGGGAATAGACTATGGCTACACCTTC,CASSTTGGIDYGYTF
once,TRBV6-5,.,TRBJ1-1,TGTGCCAGCAGAAGAGAGACCTACGGGTATGAAGCTTTCTTT,CASRRETYGYEAFF
.,TRBV6-1,.,TRBJ1-5,TGTGCCAGCAGTGAAGCCCTCTCTAGTCAGCCCCAGCATTTT,CASSEALSSQPQHF
.,TRBV7-2,TRBD2,TRBJ2-3,TGTGCCAGCAGCTTAGAAGCTAGCGGGGGGGGCCGGTATTTT,CASSLEASGGGRYF
.,TRBV5-1,TRBD1,TRBJ1-6,TGCGCCAGCAGCTTGGACAGGGGCTATAATTCACCCCTCCACTTT,CASSLDRGYNSPLHF
.,TRBV6-4,TRBD2,TRBJ2-3,TGTGCCAGCAGTGAAGGGACTAGCGGAGATACGCAGTATTTT,CASSEGTSGDTQYF
.,TRBV28,.,TRBJ1-6,TGTGCCAGCAGTGGGCAGGGCAGGGGATACAATTCACCCCTCCACTTT,CASSGQGRGYNSPLHF
.,TRBV5-6,.,TRBJ2-2,TGTGCCACCAGACAGGGAGGGGGCACCGGGGAGCTGTTTTTT,CATRQGGGTGELFF
once,TRBV27,.,TRBJ2-7,TGTGCCAGCAGTCGCGGGGAAGGGGCTCGGCAGTACTTC,CASSRGEGARQYF
.,TRBV18,.,TRBJ2-7,TGTGCCAGCTCACCACCTTGGGCCTCCGGGACTGGCGAGCAGTACTTC,CASSPPWASGTGEQYF
.,TRBV6-5,.,TRBJ1-1,TGTGCCAGCACCACCGGACTCCTGAACACTGAAGCTTTCTTT,CASTTGLLNTEAFF
.,TRBV3-1/TRBV3-2,TRBD1,TRBJ1-6,TGTGCCAGCAGCCCTCCCGTAACAGGGACAGGAAGTTCACCCCTCCACTTT,CASSPPVTGTGSSPLHF
.,TRBV11-2,.,TRBJ1-2,TGTGCCAGCAGCTTAGATTCCGGGTTCTATGGCTACACCTTC,CASSLDSGFYGYTF
.,TRBV3-1/TRBV3-2,.,TRBJ2-7,TGTGCCAGCAGCCACCCAGGGTCCCTCTACGAGCAGTACTTC,CASSHPGSLYEQYF
once,TRBV7-2,TRBD2,TRBJ2-5,TGTGCCAGCAGCCTTAGCGGGGGGGCCGGGAAGACCCAGTACTTC,CASSLSGGAGKTQYF
.,TRBV2,TRBD1,TRBJ2-1,TGTGCCAGCAGTGACGGGACAGGGGGCGATGAGCAGTTCTTC,CASSDGTGGDEQFF